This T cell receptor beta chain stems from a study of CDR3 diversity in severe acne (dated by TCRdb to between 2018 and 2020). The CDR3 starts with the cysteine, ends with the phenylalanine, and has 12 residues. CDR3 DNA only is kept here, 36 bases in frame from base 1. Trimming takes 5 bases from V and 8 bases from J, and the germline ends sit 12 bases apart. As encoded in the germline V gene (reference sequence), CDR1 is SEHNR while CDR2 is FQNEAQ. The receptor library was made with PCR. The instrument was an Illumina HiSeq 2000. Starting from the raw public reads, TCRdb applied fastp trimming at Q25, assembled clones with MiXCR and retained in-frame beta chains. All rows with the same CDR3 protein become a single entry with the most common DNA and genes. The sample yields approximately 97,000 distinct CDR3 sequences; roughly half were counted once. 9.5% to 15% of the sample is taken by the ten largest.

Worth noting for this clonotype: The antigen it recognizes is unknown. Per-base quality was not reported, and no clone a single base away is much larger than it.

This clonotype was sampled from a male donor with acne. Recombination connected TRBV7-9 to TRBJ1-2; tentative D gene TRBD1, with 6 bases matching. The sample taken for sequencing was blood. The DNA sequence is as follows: TGTGCCAGCAGCCAGGGGCCGGAGGGCTACACCTTC. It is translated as CASSQGPEGYTF.